This T cell receptor beta chain stems from a study of identifying expanded T cells in peripheral blood (dated by TCRdb to between 2017 and 2020). Background for the entire study: Four technical replicates, made by sequencing separate aliquots from the same pool of genomic DNA, were compared pairwise. What the study reported, not specific to this receptor: For all healthy donors, the variance in clone template counts between two-week samples rose significantly as total template count increased. The authors expected biological variance in healthy repertoires might increase further over much longer intervals such as months to years. The binomial model flagged roughly 1.2 differentially abundant clones between technical replicates but around 15 over around two weeks and 19 over about four weeks. Both the number of clones called differentially abundant and the false-positive rate were significantly reduced by the beta-binomial model across all healthy-donor time intervals.

Turning to this clone: This clone's antigen is unknown. It has no much larger one-base neighbor in the sample; base qualities were not kept.

The immunoSEQ Assay, which relies on bias-controlled multiplex PCR amplification of genomic DNA, was used to profile TCRbeta CDR3 regions. The study's processing was this. The absolute abundance of each unique TCRbeta CDR3 region was quantified after sequences were collapsed and filtered. Two models were used to test differential abundance: a binomial model (Fisher-equivalent) and a beta-binomial model that adds time-dependent variance fitted from healthy donors. Any clone with fewer than 5 combined templates was excluded, and a clone was called differentially abundant if its Benjamini-Hochberg FDR was below 0.01. The form v = (b*log(k)+a)^2 was used to model beta-binomial variance as a function of total template count across the two samples. The table comes from immuneACCESS by way of TCRdb, which keeps in-frame sequences with V and J called. Part of the clones is missing from these tables; in studies checked, under half for an unresolved V gene and the rest for unknown reasons. V and J calls and clone size are as listed in that table; D and trimming were resolved from the DNA. The sample contains 100,000 to 110,000 clones, around nine tenths of them found a single time. The ten largest clones capture 5.5% to 6.5% of the sample.

During the collection period, no immune events, such as infections, were documented for the healthy donors. Blood repertoires from healthy donors were used as a training cohort for calibrating time-dependent variance in a beta-binomial model of differential abundance of T-cell clones. The training cohort comprised 10 or so healthy donors, 3 female and 7 male. Donor ages ranged from about 29 to 70 years, with an average of approximately 43 years. Whole blood was collected from each healthy donor at three time points spaced 2 to 3 weeks apart and obtained from a commercial supplier. Genomic DNA was extracted from unsorted whole blood for immunosequencing. The cysteine opens and the phenylalanine closes a CDR3 of 15 amino acids. The DNA shown is the 45-base CDR3, in frame from base 1. CDR1 MNHEY and CDR2 SVGAGI were looked up in the germline V gene. V and J lose 0 bases and 0 bases, and a span of 6 bases separates them.

The chain couples TRBV6-5 to TRBJ1-3; no D segment can be confidently identified. Sequenced: blood. The sequence derives from a person between 18 and 75 years old in good health. Read as DNA, the sequence is TGTGCCAGCAGTTACTCCGCTTACTCTGGAAACACCATATATTTT. Its product reads: CASSYSAYSGNTIYF.